This T cell receptor beta chain was obtained from a study of control samples from healthy donors and cancer patients. CDR1 is KGHDR, CDR2 SFDVKD, per germline. The CDR3 length is 15 residues. V was pared by 3 bases and J by 6 bases, with 6 bases of the junction left unmatched. Assay used: immunoSEQ multiplex PCR; TCRdb lists only in-frame clones, some missing. The sample comprises about 80,000 clones, roughly 86% of which are singletons, and 4.5% to 7% rests with the top ten. The chain uses TRBV24-1 and TRBJ2-1; the match to TRBD1 covers 8 bases. This receptor was identified in a man aged 45 to 65 in good health. Sequencing was done on a sample of blood. The CDR3 region is CATSDRTGRGNEQFF. CDR3 in DNA: TGTGCCACCAGTGATCGGACAGGGAGAGGCAATGAGCAGTTCTTC.